This T cell receptor (beta chain) comes out of a study of blood T cells in healthy people across ages. The authors ran a second PCR of about 6 to 11 cycles using a sample-barcoded 5' primer and a J-beta primer mix. The template-switch adaptor, which had 12 random nucleotides, put a tag on each cDNA molecule. TCRdb analysed the 5' RACE reads with MiXCR anew, one entry per CDR3 protein. The table shows 1.5 million to 2 million distinct CDR3 sequences, with 28% occurring only once. Study-level points and caveats: The unsorted PBMCs prevented any conclusive comparison of naive versus antigen-experienced cells. Long-lived and aged donors differed, with more naive CD4+ cells and higher diversity in the long-lived. Total diversity from one million sequenced T cells was likely underestimated.

The germline V gene encodes CDR1 MDHEN and CDR2 SYDVKM. The V and J ends lost 6 bases and 2 bases respectively, with 17 bases between them. This CDR3 is built from 16 residues. As concerns this clonotype: What it binds is unknown. One base away lies a much larger clone, so this may be a sequencing read error.

Sequencing input: blood. The source of this sequence is a woman aged 30 to 39 in good health. J is TRBJ1-5 and V is TRBV28; D possibly corresponds to TRBD1 (6 bases). The CDR3 protein is CASSPAARGGNQPQHF. The DNA for the CDR3 is TGTGCCAGCAGCCCCGCGGCCAGGGGAGGCAATCAGCCCCAGCATTTT.